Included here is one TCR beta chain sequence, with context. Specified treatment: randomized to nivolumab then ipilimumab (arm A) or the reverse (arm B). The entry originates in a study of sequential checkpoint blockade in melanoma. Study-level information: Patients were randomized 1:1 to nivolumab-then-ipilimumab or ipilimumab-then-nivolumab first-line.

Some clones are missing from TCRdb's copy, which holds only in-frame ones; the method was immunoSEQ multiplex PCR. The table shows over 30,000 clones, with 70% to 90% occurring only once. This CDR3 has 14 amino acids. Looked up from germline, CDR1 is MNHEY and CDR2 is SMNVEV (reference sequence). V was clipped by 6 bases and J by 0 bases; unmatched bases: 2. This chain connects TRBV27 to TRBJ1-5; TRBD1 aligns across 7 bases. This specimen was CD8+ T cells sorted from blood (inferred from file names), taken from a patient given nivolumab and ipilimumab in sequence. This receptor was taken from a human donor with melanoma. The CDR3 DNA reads TGTGCCAGCAGGCAGGGGGTTAGCAATCAGCCCCAGCATTTT. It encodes CASRQGVSNQPQHF.